This T cell receptor (beta chain) was captured in a study of cytomegalovirus exposure and HLA in healthy donors. A remark on this clone: Its antigen is as yet unknown.

V lost 3 bases to trimming and J lost 0 bases, with 14 bases between them. Germline loops: CDR1 LNHDA, CDR2 SQIVND (reference sequence). This CDR3 comprises 16 residues. A multiplex PCR was run with 60 Vbeta primers and 13 Jbeta primers. Generated by immunoSEQ multiplex PCR, the TCRdb table keeps only in-frame clones and is missing some. Found here are around 200,000 clones, about 79% of them singletons; the top ten hold around 1.2%. Study-wide findings and caveats: In a later analysis, an Asian-associated ancestry cluster reportedly showed fewer N-insertions than the approximately 700-donor mean. Analyzed later, most CMV-associated TCR beta chains appeared HLA-restricted. TCR beta V segments were, for the most part, productive about 87% or about 30% of the time in an earlier analysis. Published work reported that the classifier diagnosed cytomegalovirus status with high specificity and sensitivity.

This chain joins TRBV19 and TRBJ1-1; D remains ambiguous. The sequence was obtained from a girl aged 2-9 years in good health and CMV-seropositive. Sequencing was done on a sample of PBMCs. Here the CDR3 reads CASSISSAGMNTEAFF. The CDR3 bases are TGTGCCAGTAGTATCTCCTCGGCGGGTATGAACACTGAAGCTTTCTTT.